This T cell receptor (beta chain) was identified in a study of OX40 agonist ivuxolimab in advanced cancers. Per the germline V gene, CDR1 is GTSNPN and CDR2 is SVGIG (reference sequence). V shed 3 bases and J shed 2 bases, with 14 bases lying between them. This CDR3 region has 15 residues. This clone turned up a few times. TCRdb keeps only in-frame clones here, not all; method: immunoSEQ multiplex PCR. The table lists 65,000 to 95,000 clones, over 75% of them singletons. Excluded were patients having autoimmune disease history or systemic immunosuppression. The V call is TRBV30, the J call TRBJ1-5, with D possibly matching TRBD1 (6 bases). This TCR came from an adult with an advanced solid tumor such as melanoma, head and neck, liver or kidney cancer. The sample was CD4+ or CD8+ T cells sorted from blood, taken in a trial of the OX40 agonist ivuxolimab. The CDR3 region has the DNA TGTGCCTGGAGCCCGATGAGGGGGGGCAATCAGCCCCAGCATTTT. Encoded protein: CAWSPMRGGNQPQHF. Variable domain in full (rest from reference TRBV30 and TRBJ1-5): SQTIHQWPATLVQPVGSPLSLECTVEGTSNPNLYWYRQAAGRGLQLLFYSVGIGQISSEVPQNLSASRPQDRQFILSSKKLLLSDSGFYLCAWSPMRGGNQPQHFGDGTRLSIL.